This T cell receptor beta chain is from a study of identical twins. Findings and caveats of the study: In drawing conclusions, the study used cross-sectional statistical analysis and did not follow the same donors. Models underpredicted monozygotic twin sharing of out-of-frame TCR alpha. Out-of-frame alpha sequences common to twins exhibited an excess of low generation probability.

This clonotype turned up a few times. Its antigen is as yet unknown. Through template switching, a universal primer site was introduced, and the cDNA contained unique molecular identifiers. TCRdb processed the 5' RACE reads anew with MiXCR; each CDR3 protein has one entry. In the table there are hundreds of thousands of distinct CDR3 sequences, under 9% of which are singletons. Germline V CDR1 and CDR2: SQVTM, ANQGSEA. V dropped 6 bases and J dropped 4; count of bases not matched to a gene: 11. CDR3 size: 16 residues. In addition, the sample was reused for a study of yellow fever vaccine responses in identical twins.

The origin of this receptor is a woman aged 18-29 years in good health. Sequencing was performed on memory (CD45RO+) T cells sorted from blood. This rearrangement joins TRBV29-1 to TRBJ2-1; 11 bases fit TRBD2. CDR3 region: CSVGERGTSGYNEQFF. The CDR3 DNA reads TGCAGCGTAGGGGAGAGAGGGACTAGCGGATACAATGAGCAGTTCTTC.